This T cell receptor (beta chain) was observed in a study of T-cell memory formation after mild COVID-19. Study at large: Clustering of TCRs was largely donor specific. General study results and limits: CD4+ contracting clones were found mainly in CM and EM, and CD8+ ones in EMRA. The authors did not confirm SARS-CoV-2 specificity of second-wave clones peaking day 37.

The CDR3 is 15 residues long. V dropped 5 bases and J dropped 4 bases, with 16 bases sitting between them. This clonotype has ten or more counts. The antigen remains unidentified. 5'RACE, which relied on constant-segment primers, yielded TCR alpha and TCR beta cDNA libraries carrying sample barcodes and UMIs. Each CDR3 protein is one row after TCRdb ran MiXCR on the 5' RACE reads. The sample records approximately 410,000 distinct CDR3 sequences, around a quarter being singletons. Material for sequencing was PBMCs or a T cell subset sorted from them (not recorded which). This TCR was recovered from an adult woman who had mild COVID-19 (a few samples of this study predate the infection). Cell type and time point are not known. The chain recombines TRBV12-3 or TRBV12-4 with TRBJ2-3; D is undetermined. The CDR3 DNA is TGTGCCAGCAGTCCGCTGCTTGAGGCATCAGATACGCAGTATTTT. It is translated as CASSPLLEASDTQYF.